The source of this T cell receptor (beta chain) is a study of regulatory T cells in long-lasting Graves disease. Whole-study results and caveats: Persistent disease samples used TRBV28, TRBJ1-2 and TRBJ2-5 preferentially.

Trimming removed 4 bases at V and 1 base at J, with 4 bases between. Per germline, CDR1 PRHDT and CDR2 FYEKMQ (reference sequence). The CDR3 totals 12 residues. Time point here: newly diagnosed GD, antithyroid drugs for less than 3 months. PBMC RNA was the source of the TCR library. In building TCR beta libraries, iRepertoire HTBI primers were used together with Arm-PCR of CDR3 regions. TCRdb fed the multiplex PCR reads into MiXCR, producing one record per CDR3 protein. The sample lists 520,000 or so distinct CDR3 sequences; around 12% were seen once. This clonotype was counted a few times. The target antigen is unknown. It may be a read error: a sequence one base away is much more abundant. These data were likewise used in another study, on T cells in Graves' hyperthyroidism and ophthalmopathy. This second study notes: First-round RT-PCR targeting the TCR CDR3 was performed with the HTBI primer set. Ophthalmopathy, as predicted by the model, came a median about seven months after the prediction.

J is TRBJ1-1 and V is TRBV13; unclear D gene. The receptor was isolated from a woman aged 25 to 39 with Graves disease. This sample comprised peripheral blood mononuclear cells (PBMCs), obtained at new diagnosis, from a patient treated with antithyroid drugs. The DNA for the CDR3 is TGTGCCAGCAGCTCAGCGAACACTGAAGCTTTCTTT. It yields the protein CASSSANTEAFF. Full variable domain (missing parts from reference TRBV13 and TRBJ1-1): AAGVIQSPRHLIKEKRETATLKCYPIPRHDTVYWYQQGPGQDPQFLISFYEKMQSDKGSIPDRFSAQQFSDYHSELNMSSLELGDSALYFCASSSANTEAFFGQGTRLTVV.